This T cell receptor (beta chain) was obtained from a study of blood T cell repertoires in COVID-19. Study-wide background: Samples representing acute and convalescent COVID-19 were sourced from the United States, Italy and Spain.

The CDR3 runs to 16 residues. Germline V gene data show CDR1 as MDHEN and CDR2 as SYDVKM. The junction had 12 bases not matched to a gene; V was cut back by 6 bases and J by 3 bases. Some clones are missing from TCRdb's copy, which holds only in-frame ones; the method was immunoSEQ multiplex PCR. The sample contains 90,000 to 100,000 clones, 75% to 85% of which appear only once. The origin of this receptor is a man between 60 and 70 years old with acute or convalescent COVID-19. This rearrangement joins TRBV28 to TRBJ2-7, with 9 bases lining up with TRBD1. The sequenced material came from peripheral blood. Here the CDR3 DNA reads TGTGCCAGCAGCCTCATTGAGGGACAGGGATTCTACGAGCAGTACTTC. Residues: CASSLIEGQGFYEQYF.